This entry lists 17 T cell receptor beta chains sequenced from one sample in a study of beta chain features in type 1 diabetes. The entirety of the isolated RNA underwent reverse transcription, so expressed TCRB transcripts were sequenced. Measured with immunoSEQ multiplex PCR; TCRdb has only the in-frame clones, and not every one. Among hundreds of thousands of clones, approximately 15% were seen once, and the ten largest hold roughly 7%. The sample comprised central memory CD4+ T cells from blood. The receptors stem from a man between 25 and 39 years old in good health.

The CDR3 region is CASTGVTDTQYF. CDR3 nucleotides: TGTGCCAGCACAGGAGTCACAGATACGCAGTATTTT. The V call is TRBV25-1, the J call TRBJ2-3; D gene unclear. This CDR3 spans 12 amino acids. Germline V gene data show CDR1 as MGHDK and CDR2 as SYGVNS. V lost 7 bases to trimming and J lost 2 bases, with 7 bases between them.

This chain links TRBV2 with TRBJ2-7; D gene uncertain. V dropped 3 bases and J dropped 4 bases, with 10 bases sitting between them. The germline V gene has CDR1 SNHLY and CDR2 FYNNEI. This CDR3 comprises 13 residues. In DNA form, the CDR3 reads TGTGCCAGCAGTGAGTTGGTCCGTTACGAGCAGTACTTC. Amino acid sequence: CASSELVRYEQYF.

Worth noting for this clone: The junction shows a germline mismatch at one end, possibly a read error. V and J are TRBV6-4 and TRBJ2-1; 8 bases line up with TRBD1. Per germline, CDR1 MRHNA and CDR2 SNTAGT. This CDR3 region has 13 residues. This CDR3 reads CASSVGQDTGRIF. For the CDR3, the DNA is TGTGCCAGCAGTGTGGGACAGGACACCGGCCGGATCTTC.

A few counts support this clone. The genes are TRBV14 and TRBJ1-1, with D unresolved. Germline-derived CDR1 and CDR2 are SGHDN and FVKESK. The CDR3 extends over 16 amino acids. Trimming took 4 bases from V and 3 from J, leaving 18 bases between them. CDR3 nucleotide sequence: TGTGCCAGCAGCCGGAGAGGAGGGAGGTTCGACACTGAAGCTTTCTTT. Translating gives CASSRRGGRFDTEAFF.

This clone was observed a handful of times. V and J are TRBV2 and TRBJ2-1, with D perhaps TRBD2 (7 bases). This CDR3 is built from 15 residues. V lost 5 bases, J lost 6 bases, and 17 bases lay in between. Per germline, CDR1 SNHLY and CDR2 FYNNEI. The CDR3, as DNA: TGTGCCAGCAGTTCCCTACGGGGGGCTGGCAATGAGCAGTTCTTC. Translating it yields CASSSLRGAGNEQFF. The full variable domain, rest sourced from reference TRBV2 and TRBJ2-1, is EPEVTQTPSHQVTQMGQEVILRCVPISNHLYFYWYRQILGQKVEFLVSFYNNEISEKSEIFDDQFSVERPDGSNFTLKIRSTKLEDSAMYFCASSSLRGAGNEQFFGPGTRLTVL.

This clone was detected a few times. This chain connects TRBV6-6 to TRBJ1-5; D ambiguous. Trimming pared 10 bases from V and 5 bases from J, leaving 18 bases between. This CDR3 has 14 amino acids. The germline V gene encodes CDR1 MNHNY and CDR2 SVGAGI (reference sequence). The CDR3 reads CATLRAETYQPQHF. The CDR3 region has the DNA TGTGCCACCCTCCGGGCAGAAACCTATCAGCCCCAGCATTTT.

The chain uses TRBV7-2 and TRBJ2-7; D is unclear. The germline gives CDR1 SGHTA, CDR2 FQGNSA. The CDR3 contains 12 residues. Between the trimmed V and J ends, which lost 3 bases and 6 bases, there was a span of 9 bases. In DNA form, the CDR3 reads TGTGCCAGCAGCTTCCGTCCCGGCGAGCAGTACTTC. The encoded protein is CASSFRPGEQYF. Full variable domain (missing parts from reference TRBV7-2 and TRBJ2-7): GAGVSQSPSNKVTEKGKDVELRCDPISGHTALYWYRQSLGQGLEFLIYFQGNSAPDKSGLPSDRFSAERTGGSVSTLTIQRTQQEDSAVYLCASSFRPGEQYFGPGTRLTVT.

Turning to this clone: A single base separates this from a much larger clone, so it may be a read error. The chain joins TRBV28 to TRBJ2-1; D gene uncertain. This CDR3 has 11 residues. Trimming pared 7 bases from V and 5 bases from J, leaving 6 bases between. Germline loops: CDR1 MDHEN, CDR2 SYDVKM. The CDR3 region has the DNA TGTGCCAGCACCCAAAACAATGAGCAGTTCTTC. The encoded protein is CASTQNNEQFF.

In its sample, this clone was seen many times. The chain couples TRBV28 to TRBJ1-1, with D tentatively TRBD1 (5 bases). The CDR3 totals 14 residues. The germline V gene has CDR1 MDHEN and CDR2 SYDVKM. V was cut by 7 bases and J by 0 bases, with 12 bases left in between. The CDR3 coding sequence is TGTGCCAGCACACAGGTCCGCATGAACACTGAAGCTTTCTTT. Protein: CASTQVRMNTEAFF. The full variable domain, with the rest looked up from reference TRBV28 and TRBJ1-1, is DVKVTQSSRYLVKRTGEKVFLECVQDMDHENMFWYRQDPGLGLRLIYFSYDVKMKEKGDIPEGYSVSREKKERFSLILESASTNQTSMYLCASTQVRMNTEAFFGQGTRLTVV.

The sample holds a few counts of this clone. The V gene is TRBV19, the J gene TRBJ2-1, with 9 bases that match TRBD2. V shed 8 bases and J 8 bases; nucleotides not matched to a gene: 10. This CDR3 spans 14 amino acids. Germline loops: CDR1 LNHDA, CDR2 SQIVND (reference sequence). The CDR3 spells CASSKGLALDEQFF. The DNA of the CDR3 is TGTGCCAGTTCGAAAGGACTAGCGTTGGATGAGCAGTTCTTC.

This clone has a handful of counts. V gene TRBV7-9 combines with J gene TRBJ2-3; D gene unclear. CDR1 and CDR2 (germline): SEHNR, FQNEAQ (reference sequence). V gave up 1 base and J gave up 6 bases, with 17 bases separating them. This CDR3 is 16 amino acids long. The CDR3 sequence is CASSLGSPSAVDTQYF. The CDR3 DNA reads as TGTGCCAGCAGCTTAGGGTCCCCATCCGCCGTTGATACGCAGTATTTT.

This chain uses TRBV7-2 with TRBJ2-5, with 8 bases lining up with TRBD1. V shed 8 bases, J shed 5 bases, and the junction held 7 bases outside the gene matches. CDR1 is SGHTA and CDR2 is FQGNSA in the germline V gene. The CDR3 runs to 13 residues. The CDR3 sequence is CASRQGAQETQYF. CDR3 coding DNA: TGTGCCAGCCGGCAGGGGGCCCAGGAGACCCAGTACTTC. Full variable domain (missing parts from reference TRBV7-2 and TRBJ2-5): GAGVSQSPSNKVTEKGKDVELRCDPISGHTALYWYRQSLGQGLEFLIYFQGNSAPDKSGLPSDRFSAERTGGSVSTLTIQRTQQEDSAVYLCASRQGAQETQYFGPGTRLLVL.

A word on this clone: A read error may be the cause here, since a much bigger clone is one base away. The chain joins TRBV6-4 to TRBJ2-1; 10 nucleotides match TRBD2. The germline V gene has CDR1 MRHNA and CDR2 SNTAGT. The CDR3 loop spans 15 amino acids. Unmatched junction bases numbered 2, after V lost 6 bases and J lost 0 bases. CDR3 sequence (DNA): TGTGCCAGCAGCATAGCGGGGGGCTCCTACAATGAGCAGTTCTTC. Amino acid sequence: CASSIAGGSYNEQFF.

This clone was counted many times. The V call is TRBV21-1, the J call TRBJ2-7; TRBD2, the table's D call, lacks a check against the DNA. TRBV21-1 is classified as a pseudogene. This CDR3 is 13 amino acids long. CDR3 residues: CASSKEEDYEQYV. CDR3 sequence (DNA): TGTGCCAGCAGCAAAGAGGAGGATTACGAGCAGTACGTC.

This clone was seen a handful of times. The chain joins TRBV6-1 to TRBJ2-3; 9 nucleotides align to TRBD1. This CDR3 has 15 residues. Unmatched junction bases numbered 4, after V lost 4 bases and J lost 2 bases. Germline assignment: CDR1 MNHNS and CDR2 SASEGT. CDR3 bases: TGTGCCAGCAGTGCCCGGGACAGGGCCACAGATACGCAGTATTTT. Its translation: CASSARDRATDTQYF.

This rearrangement joins TRBV27 to TRBJ1-5; 10 bases align to TRBD1. From germline, CDR1 is MNHEY and CDR2 SMNVEV (reference sequence). The ends lost 7 bases at V and 0 bases at J; junction bases unmatched: 15. This CDR3 contains 19 residues. CDR3 in DNA: TGTGCCAGCACCGACAACCGGGACAGGGGCGCTTATAGCAATCAGCCCCAGCATTTT. It translates to CASTDNRDRGAYSNQPQHF.

This clone was seen a handful of times. V and J are TRBV6-5 and TRBJ2-1, with a possible D match to TRBD2 (5 bases). Trimming pared 6 bases from V and 4 bases from J, leaving 16 bases between. From germline, CDR1 is MNHEY and CDR2 SVGAGI. This CDR3 comprises 15 residues. Written as DNA, the CDR3 is TGTGCCAGCAGCCTGAGGACTGCCGGTTACAATGAGCAGTTCTTC. This encodes CASSLRTAGYNEQFF.